This T cell receptor (beta chain) is from a study of T cells of healthy individuals. In this sample, this clonotype turned up many times. The CDR3 extends over 14 amino acids. The germline V and J ends were trimmed by 0 bases and 7 bases, with 9 bases remaining between them. CDR1 is LGHDT, CDR2 YNNKEL, per germline (reference sequence). TCRdb passed the 5' RACE reads through MiXCR, listing each CDR3 protein once. The profile covers roughly 87,000 distinct CDR3 sequences, with approximately 18% appearing a single time and 6.2% taken by the ten largest. This receptor was taken from a human donor in good health. The chain carries TRBV3-1 and TRBJ1-4; D gene uncertain. The CDR3 DNA is TGTGCCAGCAGCCAAGATTGGGGAAGTGAAAAACTGTTTTTT. It yields the protein CASSQDWGSEKLFF.